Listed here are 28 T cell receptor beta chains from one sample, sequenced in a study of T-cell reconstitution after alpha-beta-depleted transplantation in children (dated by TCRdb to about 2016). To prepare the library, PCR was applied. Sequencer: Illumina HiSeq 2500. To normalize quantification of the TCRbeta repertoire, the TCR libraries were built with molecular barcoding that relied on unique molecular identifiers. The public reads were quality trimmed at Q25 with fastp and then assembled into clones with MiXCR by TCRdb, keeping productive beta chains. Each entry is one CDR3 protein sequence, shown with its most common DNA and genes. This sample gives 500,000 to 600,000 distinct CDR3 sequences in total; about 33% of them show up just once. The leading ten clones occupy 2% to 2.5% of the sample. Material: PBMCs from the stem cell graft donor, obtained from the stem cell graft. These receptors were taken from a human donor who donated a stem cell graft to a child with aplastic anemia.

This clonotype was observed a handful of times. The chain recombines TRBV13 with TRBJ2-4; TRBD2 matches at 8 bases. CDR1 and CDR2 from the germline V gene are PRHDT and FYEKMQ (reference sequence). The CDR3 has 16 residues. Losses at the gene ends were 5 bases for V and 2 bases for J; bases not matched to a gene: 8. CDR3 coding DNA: TGTGCCAGCAGCCGGGGGCGGGAGGTAACCAAAAACATTCAGTACTTC. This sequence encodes CASSRGREVTKNIQYF.

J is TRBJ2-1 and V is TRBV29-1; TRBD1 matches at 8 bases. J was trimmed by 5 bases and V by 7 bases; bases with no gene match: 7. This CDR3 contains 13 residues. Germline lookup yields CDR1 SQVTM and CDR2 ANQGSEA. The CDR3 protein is CSGYGQGNNEQFF. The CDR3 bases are TGCAGCGGGTACGGACAGGGTAACAATGAGCAGTTCTTC.

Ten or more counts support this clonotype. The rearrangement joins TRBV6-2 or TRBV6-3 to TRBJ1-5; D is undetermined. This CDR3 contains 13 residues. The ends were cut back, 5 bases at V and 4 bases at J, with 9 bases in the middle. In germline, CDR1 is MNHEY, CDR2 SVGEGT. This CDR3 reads CASSRQDNQPQHF. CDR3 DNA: TGTGCCAGCAGTAGGCAGGATAATCAGCCCCAGCATTTT.

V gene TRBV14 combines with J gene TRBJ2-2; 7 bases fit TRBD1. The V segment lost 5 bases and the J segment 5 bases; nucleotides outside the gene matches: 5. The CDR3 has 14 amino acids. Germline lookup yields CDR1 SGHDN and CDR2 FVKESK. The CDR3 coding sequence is TGTGCCAGCAGCTACGGACAGGCGACCGGGGAGCTGTTTTTT. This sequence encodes CASSYGQATGELFF.

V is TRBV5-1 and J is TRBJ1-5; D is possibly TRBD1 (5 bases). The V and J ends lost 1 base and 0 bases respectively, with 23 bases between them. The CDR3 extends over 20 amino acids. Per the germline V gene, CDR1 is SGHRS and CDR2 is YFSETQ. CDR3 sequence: CASSLIIGGPSSYSNQPQHF. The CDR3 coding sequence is TGCGCCAGCAGCTTGATTATCGGGGGACCTAGCTCGTATAGCAATCAGCCCCAGCATTTT. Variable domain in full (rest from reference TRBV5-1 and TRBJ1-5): KAGVTQTPRYLIKTRGQQVTLSCSPISGHRSVSWYQQTPGQGLQFLFEYFSETQRNKGNFPGRFSGRQFSNSRSEMNVSTLELGDSALYLCASSLIIGGPSSYSNQPQHFGDGTRLSIL.

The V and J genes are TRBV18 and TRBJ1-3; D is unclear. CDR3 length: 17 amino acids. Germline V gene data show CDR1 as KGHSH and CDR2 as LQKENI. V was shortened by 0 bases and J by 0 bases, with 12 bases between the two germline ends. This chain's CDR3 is CASSPPGLQSSGNTIYF. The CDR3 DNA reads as TGTGCCAGCTCACCACCAGGGCTCCAGAGCTCTGGAAACACCATATATTTT.

The CDR3 bases are TGTGCCAGCAGCCCTAGCGGGAGAAACAATGAGCAGTTCTTC. Its translation is CASSPSGRNNEQFF. The chain uses TRBV12-3 or TRBV12-4 and TRBJ2-1, with 10 bases fitting TRBD2. This CDR3 contains 14 residues. Trimming removed 6 bases from V and 5 bases from J; junction bases left unmatched: 4.

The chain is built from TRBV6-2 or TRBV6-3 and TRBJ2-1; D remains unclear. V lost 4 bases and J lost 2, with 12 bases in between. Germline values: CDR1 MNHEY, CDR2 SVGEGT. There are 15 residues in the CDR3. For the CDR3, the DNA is TGTGCCAGCAGTTTCCAGAACCCGCCCTACAATGAGCAGTTCTTC. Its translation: CASSFQNPPYNEQFF.

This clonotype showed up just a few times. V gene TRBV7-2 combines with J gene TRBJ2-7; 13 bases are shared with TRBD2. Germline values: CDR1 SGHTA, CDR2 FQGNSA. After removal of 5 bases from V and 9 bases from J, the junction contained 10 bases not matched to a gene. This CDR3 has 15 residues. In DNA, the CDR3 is TGTGCCAGCAGCCCTCGGACTAGCGGGAGCCCTCGGCAGTACGTC. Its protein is CASSPRTSGSPRQYV.

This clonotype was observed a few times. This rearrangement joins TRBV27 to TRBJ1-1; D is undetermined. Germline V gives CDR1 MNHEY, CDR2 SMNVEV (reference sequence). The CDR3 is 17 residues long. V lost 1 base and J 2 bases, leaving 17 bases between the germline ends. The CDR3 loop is CASSLFFARAENTEAFF. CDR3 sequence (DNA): TGTGCCAGCAGTTTATTCTTCGCGAGGGCGGAAAACACTGAAGCTTTCTTT.

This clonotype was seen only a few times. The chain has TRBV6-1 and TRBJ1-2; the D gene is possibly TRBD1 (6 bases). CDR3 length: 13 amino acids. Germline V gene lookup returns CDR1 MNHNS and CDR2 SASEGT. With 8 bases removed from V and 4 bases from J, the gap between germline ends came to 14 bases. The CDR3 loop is CASRQAVSYGYTF. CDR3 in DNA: TGTGCCAGCCGACAGGCCGTCAGCTATGGCTACACCTTC.

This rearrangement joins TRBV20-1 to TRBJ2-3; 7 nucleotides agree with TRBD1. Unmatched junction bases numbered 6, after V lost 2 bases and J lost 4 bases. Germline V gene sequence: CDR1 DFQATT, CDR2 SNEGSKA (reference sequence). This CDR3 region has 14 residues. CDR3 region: CSARSDRRADTQYF. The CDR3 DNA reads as TGCAGTGCTAGATCGGACAGGCGGGCAGATACGCAGTATTTT.

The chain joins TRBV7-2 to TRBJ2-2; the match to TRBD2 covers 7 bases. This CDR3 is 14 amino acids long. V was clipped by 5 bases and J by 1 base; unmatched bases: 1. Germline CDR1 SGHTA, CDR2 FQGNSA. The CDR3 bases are TGTGCCAGCAGCCCTAGCGGGAACACCGGGGAGCTGTTTTTT. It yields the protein CASSPSGNTGELFF. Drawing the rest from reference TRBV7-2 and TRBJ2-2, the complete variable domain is GAGVSQSPSNKVTEKGKDVELRCDPISGHTALYWYRQSLGQGLEFLIYFQGNSAPDKSGLPSDRFSAERTGGSVSTLTIQRTQQEDSAVYLCASSPSGNTGELFFGEGSRLTVL.

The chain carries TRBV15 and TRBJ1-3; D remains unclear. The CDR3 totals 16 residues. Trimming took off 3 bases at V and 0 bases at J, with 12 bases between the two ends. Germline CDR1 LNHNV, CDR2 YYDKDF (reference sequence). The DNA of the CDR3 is TGTGCCACCAGCAGCCAGCGGTCTCTCTCTGGAAACACCATATATTTT. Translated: CATSSQRSLSGNTIYF.

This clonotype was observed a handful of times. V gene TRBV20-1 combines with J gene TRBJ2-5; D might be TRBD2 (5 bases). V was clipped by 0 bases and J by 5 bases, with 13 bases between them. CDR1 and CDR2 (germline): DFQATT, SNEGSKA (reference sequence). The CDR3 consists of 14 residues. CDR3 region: CSARDLGELETQYF. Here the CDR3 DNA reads TGCAGTGCTAGAGATCTGGGAGAGTTGGAGACCCAGTACTTC.

The CDR3 loop is CASSPRRGLNTEAFF. The CDR3 DNA is TGTGCCAGCAGTCCTCGCAGGGGATTGAACACTGAAGCTTTCTTT. This chain uses TRBV27 with TRBJ1-1, with D tentatively TRBD1 (6 bases). Germline-derived CDR1 and CDR2 are MNHEY and SMNVEV (reference sequence). V was trimmed by 5 bases and J by 0 bases, leaving 13 bases between them. This CDR3 is built from 15 residues.

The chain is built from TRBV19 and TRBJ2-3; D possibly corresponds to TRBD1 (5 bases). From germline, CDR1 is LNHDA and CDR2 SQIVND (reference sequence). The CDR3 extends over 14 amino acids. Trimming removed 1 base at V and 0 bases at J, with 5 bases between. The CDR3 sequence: CASSIGQSTDTQYF. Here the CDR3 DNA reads TGTGCCAGTAGTATAGGACAGAGCACAGATACGCAGTATTTT.

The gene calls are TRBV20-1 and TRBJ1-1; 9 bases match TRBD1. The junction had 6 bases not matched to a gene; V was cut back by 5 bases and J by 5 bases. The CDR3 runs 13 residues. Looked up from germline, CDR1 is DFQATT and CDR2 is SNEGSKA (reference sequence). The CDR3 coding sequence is TGCAGTGCTGAAGGACAGGGGAGAACTGAAGCTTTCTTT. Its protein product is CSAEGQGRTEAFF.

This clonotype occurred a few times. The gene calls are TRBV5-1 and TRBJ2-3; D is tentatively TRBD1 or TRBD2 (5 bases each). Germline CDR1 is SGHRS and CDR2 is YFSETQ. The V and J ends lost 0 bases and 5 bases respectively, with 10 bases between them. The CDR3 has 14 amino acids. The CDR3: CASSLDGAQDTQYF. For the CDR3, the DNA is TGCGCCAGCAGCTTGGACGGGGCCCAAGATACGCAGTATTTT.

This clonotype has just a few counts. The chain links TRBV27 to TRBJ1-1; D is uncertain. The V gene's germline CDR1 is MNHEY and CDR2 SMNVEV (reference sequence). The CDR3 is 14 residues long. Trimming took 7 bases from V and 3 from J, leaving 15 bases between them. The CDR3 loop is CASMIKGGYTEAFF. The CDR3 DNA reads TGTGCCAGCATGATCAAGGGAGGGTACACTGAAGCTTTCTTT.

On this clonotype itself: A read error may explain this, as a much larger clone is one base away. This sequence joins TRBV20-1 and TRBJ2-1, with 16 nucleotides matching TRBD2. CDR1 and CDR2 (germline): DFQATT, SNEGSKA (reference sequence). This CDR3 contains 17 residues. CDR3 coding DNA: TGCTGTGCTAGAGGGACTAGCGGGAGGGTAGTTCGGAATGAGCAGTTCTTC. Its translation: CCARGTSGRVVRNEQFF.

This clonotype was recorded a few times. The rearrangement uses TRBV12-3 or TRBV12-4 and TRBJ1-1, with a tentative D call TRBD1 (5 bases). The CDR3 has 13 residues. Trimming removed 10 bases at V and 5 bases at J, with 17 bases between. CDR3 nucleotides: TGTGCCACCTCACCCAGTGGACAAACTGAAGCTTTCTTT. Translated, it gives CATSPSGQTEAFF.

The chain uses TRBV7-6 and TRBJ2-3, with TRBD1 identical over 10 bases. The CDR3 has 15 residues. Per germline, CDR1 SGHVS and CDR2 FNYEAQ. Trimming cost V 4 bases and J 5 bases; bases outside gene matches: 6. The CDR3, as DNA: TGTGCCAGCAGCTCCCTCGGGACAGGGGTAGATACGCAGTATTTT. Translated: CASSSLGTGVDTQYF.

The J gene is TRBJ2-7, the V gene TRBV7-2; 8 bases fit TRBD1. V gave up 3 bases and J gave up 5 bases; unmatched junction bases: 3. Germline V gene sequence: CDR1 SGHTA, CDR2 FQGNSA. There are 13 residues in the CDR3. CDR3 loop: CASSFDRGHEQYF. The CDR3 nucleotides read TGTGCCAGCAGCTTTGACAGGGGCCACGAGCAGTACTTC.

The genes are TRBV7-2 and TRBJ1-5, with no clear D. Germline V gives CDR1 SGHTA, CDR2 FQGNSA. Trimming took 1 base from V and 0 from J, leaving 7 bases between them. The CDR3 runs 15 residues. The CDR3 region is CASSLGTNSNQPQHF. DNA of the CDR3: TGTGCCAGCAGCTTAGGGACTAATAGCAATCAGCCCCAGCATTTT. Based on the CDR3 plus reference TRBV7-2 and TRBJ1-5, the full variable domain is GAGVSQSPSNKVTEKGKDVELRCDPISGHTALYWYRQSLGQGLEFLIYFQGNSAPDKSGLPSDRFSAERTGGSVSTLTIQRTQQEDSAVYLCASSLGTNSNQPQHFGDGTRLSIL.

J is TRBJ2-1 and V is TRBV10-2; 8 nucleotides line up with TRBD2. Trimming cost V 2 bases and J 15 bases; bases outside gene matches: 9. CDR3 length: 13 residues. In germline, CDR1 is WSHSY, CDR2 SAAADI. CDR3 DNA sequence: TGCGCCAGCAGTGAGAATAGCGGGGCCCGACGGTTCTTC. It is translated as CASSENSGARRFF.

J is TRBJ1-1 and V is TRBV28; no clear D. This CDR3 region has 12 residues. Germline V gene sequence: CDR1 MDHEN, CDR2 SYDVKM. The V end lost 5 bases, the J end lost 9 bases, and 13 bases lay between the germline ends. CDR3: CASSPGSEKAFF. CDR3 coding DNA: TGTGCCAGCAGTCCCGGGTCGGAAAAAGCTTTCTTT.

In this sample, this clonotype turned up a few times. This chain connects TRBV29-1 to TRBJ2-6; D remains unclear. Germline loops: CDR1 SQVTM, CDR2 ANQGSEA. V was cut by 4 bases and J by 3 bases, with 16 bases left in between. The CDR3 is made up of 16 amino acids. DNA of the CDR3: TGCAGCGTTGTGGGTGTGGGCCGATTTGGGGCCAACGTCCTGACTTTC. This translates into CSVVGVGRFGANVLTF.